The 30 T cell receptor beta chains below were found in one sample sequenced in a study of T cells after yellow fever vaccination. TCRdb reanalysed the 5' RACE reads using MiXCR and keeps one entry per CDR3 protein. The table includes about 400,000 distinct CDR3 sequences, 6.2% detected once. The source material was PBMCs, sampled 5 days after the yellow fever booster vaccination. The receptors derive from a man aged 25-40 years who received the YFV17D yellow fever vaccine.

The chain has TRBV20-1 and TRBJ2-4, with 12 bases fitting TRBD2. CDR1 is DFQATT, CDR2 SNEGSKA, per germline (reference sequence). Trimming at V came to 6 bases and at J to 6 bases, leaving 6 bases not matched to a gene. This CDR3 is built from 14 residues. The CDR3 is CSASPGLAGNIQYF. The CDR3 DNA follows: TGCAGTGCGTCACCGGGACTAGCGGGAAACATTCAGTACTTC.

This sequence joins TRBV20-1 and TRBJ2-5, with D possibly called TRBD1 or TRBD2 (5 bases each). CDR1 is DFQATT, CDR2 SNEGSKA, per germline (reference sequence). CDR3 length: 14 residues. Trimming cost V 7 bases and J 1 base, with 16 bases left between them. CDR3 loop: CSVGVGTRQETQYF. The CDR3 region has the DNA TGCAGTGTCGGTGTAGGGACGCGCCAAGAGACCCAGTACTTC.

V usage is TRBV7-9 and J usage is TRBJ2-7; tentative D call: TRBD1 (6 bases). From germline, CDR1 is SEHNR and CDR2 FQNEAQ (reference sequence). Trimming took 4 bases from V and 12 from J, leaving 13 bases between them. CDR3 length: 11 residues. CDR3 DNA sequence: TGTGCCAGCAGCTCCCGGGACAAGTGGTACTTC. This translates into CASSSRDKWYF.

In this sample, this clonotype turned up many times. The genes are TRBV28 and TRBJ2-1; 9 nucleotides line up with TRBD2. V shed 2 bases and J 4 bases; nucleotides not matched to a gene: 3. Germline V CDR1 and CDR2: MDHEN, SYDVKM. This CDR3 has 15 residues. CDR3 in amino acids: CASSLPAGGYNEQFF. The CDR3 DNA reads as TGTGCCAGCAGTTTACCAGCGGGAGGATACAATGAGCAGTTCTTC.

The gene calls are TRBV7-2 and TRBJ2-1, with 16 bases identical to TRBD2. Germline lookup yields CDR1 SGHTA and CDR2 FQGNSA. The CDR3 runs 21 residues. V trimming: 4 bases; J trimming: 2 bases; junction bases outside the gene matches: 14. The DNA for the CDR3 is TGTGCCAGCAGCTCCCCCCTCGCCGGGACTAGCGGGAGGGTGGCCTACAATGAGCAGTTCTTC. Translated: CASSSPLAGTSGRVAYNEQFF. Full variable domain (missing parts from reference TRBV7-2 and TRBJ2-1): GAGVSQSPSNKVTEKGKDVELRCDPISGHTALYWYRQSLGQGLEFLIYFQGNSAPDKSGLPSDRFSAERTGGSVSTLTIQRTQQEDSAVYLCASSSPLAGTSGRVAYNEQFFGPGTRLTVL.

This clonotype was detected a few times. The chain joins TRBV11-2 to TRBJ2-1; 13 nucleotides line up with TRBD2. This CDR3 spans 19 amino acids. CDR1 and CDR2 from the germline V gene are SGHAT and FQNNGV. V shed 2 bases and J 7 bases; nucleotides not matched to a gene: 14. The chain's CDR3 is CASSLSRSGLAGVMNEQFF. The CDR3 DNA follows: TGTGCCAGCAGCTTATCTCGGTCTGGACTAGCGGGAGTAATGAATGAGCAGTTCTTC. Based on the CDR3 plus reference TRBV11-2 and TRBJ2-1, the full variable domain is EAGVAQSPRYKIIEKRQSVAFWCNPISGHATLYWYQQILGQGPKLLIQFQNNGVVDDSQLPKDRFSAERLKGVDSTLKIQPAKLEDSAVYLCASSLSRSGLAGVMNEQFFGPGTRLTVL.

This sequence joins TRBV4-2 and TRBJ2-1, with 9 bases aligning to TRBD1. From germline, CDR1 is LGHNA and CDR2 YNFKEQ. V lost 1 base, J lost 8 bases, and 6 bases stayed unmatched. The CDR3 runs to 15 residues. The CDR3, as DNA: TGTGCCAGCAGCCAAGTCGGGACAGGGAACGATGAGCAGTTCTTC. This translates into CASSQVGTGNDEQFF.

Many counts were recorded for this clonotype. The genes are TRBV20-1 and TRBJ2-7; TRBD2 matches 11 bases. The CDR3 extends over 16 amino acids. The germline V gene has CDR1 DFQATT and CDR2 SNEGSKA (reference sequence). Trimming took 0 bases from V and 2 from J; bases not matched to a gene: 6. CDR3 amino acids: CSARDLLAGATYEQYF. The CDR3 DNA is TGCAGTGCTAGAGACCTACTAGCGGGAGCGACCTACGAGCAGTACTTC.

This chain uses TRBV4-3 with TRBJ2-3; 10 nucleotides agree with TRBD2. V gave up 4 bases and J gave up 0 bases; unmatched junction bases: 7. The germline gives CDR1 LGHNA, CDR2 YSLEER. The CDR3 contains 17 residues. The CDR3 region has the DNA TGCGCCAGCAGCCGAGTTACTAGCGGGGCTAGCACAGATACGCAGTATTTT. Its protein is CASSRVTSGASTDTQYF.

The chain employs TRBV19 and TRBJ2-2, with a weak D call TRBD2 (6 bases). This CDR3 has 14 amino acids. In germline, CDR1 is LNHDA, CDR2 SQIVND (reference sequence). Trimming left V 6 bases short and J 3 bases short, with 11 bases between. CDR3 loop: CASSDPGDTGELFF. The CDR3 coding sequence is TGTGCCAGTAGCGATCCGGGAGACACCGGGGAGCTGTTTTTT. The variable domain in full, with the rest retrieved from reference TRBV19 and TRBJ2-2, is DGGITQSPKYLFRKEGQNVTLSCEQNLNHDAMYWYRQDPGQGLRLIYYSQIVNDFQKGDIAEGYSVSREKKESFPLTVTSAQKNPTAFYLCASSDPGDTGELFFGEGSRLTVL.

The gene calls are TRBV20-1 and TRBJ1-4, with D possibly matching TRBD1 (6 bases). Trimming removed 6 bases at V and 7 bases at J, with 15 bases between. The germline V gene has CDR1 DFQATT and CDR2 SNEGSKA (reference sequence). The CDR3 has 13 residues. CDR3 loop: CSAGGGAGEKLFF. CDR3 coding DNA: TGCAGTGCCGGCGGGGGGGCTGGTGAAAAACTGTTTTTT.

In this sample, this clonotype turned up a few times. The rearrangement links TRBV18 to TRBJ2-7; D may be TRBD2 (6 bases). V was pared by 5 bases and J by 0 bases, with 11 bases between. CDR1 KGHSH and CDR2 LQKENI come from the germline V gene. The CDR3 has 14 residues. CDR3 in DNA: TGTGCCAGCTCAGCGGGACGCGGCTCCTACGAGCAGTACTTC. It encodes CASSAGRGSYEQYF.

Ten or more counts support this clonotype. The chain has TRBV10-3 and TRBJ2-7; 7 nucleotides align to TRBD1. Germline V CDR1 and CDR2: ENHRY, SYGVKD. V was clipped by 9 bases and J by 4 bases; unmatched bases: 12. This CDR3 is built from 14 residues. CDR3 residues: CAMGVGAGGYEQYF. The DNA of the CDR3 is TGTGCCATGGGGGTCGGGGCAGGGGGATACGAGCAGTACTTC.

At least ten counts were recorded for this clonotype. The V and J genes are TRBV29-1 and TRBJ2-7; 8 nucleotides match TRBD2. Germline V lookup: CDR1 SQVTM, CDR2 ANQGSEA. The J segment lost 3 bases and the V segment lost 4 bases, leaving 2 bases of the junction unmatched. This CDR3 region has 12 residues. The CDR3 reads CSVVLAGYEQYF. Written as DNA, the CDR3 is TGCAGCGTTGTTCTAGCGGGCTACGAGCAGTACTTC.

V is TRBV7-3 and J is TRBJ2-3; D might be TRBD1 or TRBD2, each matching 6 bases. V was cut by 5 bases and J by 7 bases, with 22 bases left in between. The CDR3 extends over 16 amino acids. Germline CDR1 and CDR2: SGHTA and FQGTGA. The CDR3 DNA reads TGTGCCAGCAGCCACTCAACTGACGGGGGACACAATACGCAGTATTTT. Translated, it gives CASSHSTDGGHNTQYF.

This chain links TRBV2 with TRBJ1-4; no reliable D call. This CDR3 comprises 14 residues. Germline V gives CDR1 SNHLY, CDR2 FYNNEI. With 6 bases removed from V and 0 bases from J, the gap between germline ends came to 8 bases. CDR3 bases: TGTGCCAGCAGACGCATAACAACTAATGAAAAACTGTTTTTT. Amino acid sequence: CASRRITTNEKLFF.

This clonotype has ten or more counts. The chain couples TRBV30 to TRBJ1-1, with D perhaps TRBD1 (5 bases). This CDR3 comprises 15 residues. CDR1 and CDR2 from the germline V gene are GTSNPN and SVGIG (reference sequence). Between the trimmed V and J ends, which lost 3 bases and 9 bases, there was a span of 23 bases. The CDR3: CAWSQPETEGNKAFF. For the CDR3, the DNA is TGTGCCTGGAGCCAACCCGAAACCGAGGGGAACAAAGCTTTCTTT.

This clonotype was counted many times. The rearrangement uses TRBV28 and TRBJ1-2, with D maybe TRBD1 (5 bases). The CDR3 is made up of 14 amino acids. Germline V gene sequence: CDR1 MDHEN, CDR2 SYDVKM. Trimming cost V 2 bases and J 2 bases, with 9 bases left between them. The CDR3 DNA reads TGTGCCAGCAGTTTAGGGGCAGGGAACTATGGCTACACCTTC. Encoded protein: CASSLGAGNYGYTF.

This clonotype appeared many times. This chain links TRBV6-5 with TRBJ2-7; D is unclear. Trimming took 0 bases from V and 2 from J, leaving 14 bases between them. Germline V gives CDR1 MNHEY, CDR2 SVGAGI. This CDR3 has 16 residues. As DNA, the CDR3 is TGTGCCAGCAGTTACTCTGAACAGTTGAAACCCTACGAGCAGTACTTC. Translation: CASSYSEQLKPYEQYF.

This clonotype was recorded many times. The genes are TRBV6-2 or TRBV6-3 and TRBJ2-7, with D possibly being TRBD2 (6 bases). The V gene's germline CDR1 is MNHEY and CDR2 SVGEGT. Trimming cost V 2 bases and J 4 bases, with 12 bases left between them. The CDR3 extends over 14 amino acids. The DNA of the CDR3 is TGTGCCAGCAGTTACGACGGGAGTTCTTACGAGCAGTACTTC. This codes for CASSYDGSSYEQYF.

V usage is TRBV7-8 and J usage is TRBJ2-1; D unclear. This CDR3 is built from 13 residues. CDR1 is SGHVS, CDR2 FQNEAQ, per germline. The V end lost 0 bases, the J end lost 9 bases, and 9 bases lay between the germline ends. Here the CDR3 DNA reads TGTGCCAGCAGCTTAGCAAAGGGTGGTGAGCAGTTCTTC. Protein product: CASSLAKGGEQFF.

The chain joins TRBV19 to TRBJ2-5, with a weak D call TRBD1 (5 bases). V was trimmed by 6 bases and J by 2 bases, leaving 10 bases between them. There are 13 residues in the CDR3. In germline, CDR1 is LNHDA, CDR2 SQIVND (reference sequence). The CDR3 reads CASRTTDQETQYF. Written as DNA, the CDR3 is TGTGCCAGTAGAACGACAGATCAAGAGACCCAGTACTTC.

This clonotype has just a few counts. For the CDR3, the DNA is TGTGCCAGCAGCGCTTTTACCTCCGGCACCGGGGAGCTGTTTTTT. Its protein is CASSAFTSGTGELFF. The chain is built from TRBV5-4 and TRBJ2-2; D gene uncertain. Germline V gene lookup returns CDR1 SGHNT and CDR2 YYREEE (reference sequence). The ends were cut back, 4 bases at V and 4 bases at J, with 14 bases in the middle. This CDR3 spans 15 amino acids.

This clonotype was seen a handful of times. The chain employs TRBV20-1 and TRBJ2-1, with 7 bases aligning to TRBD1. V lost 2 bases, J lost 3 bases, and 7 bases stayed unmatched. This CDR3 spans 15 amino acids. The germline V gene has CDR1 DFQATT and CDR2 SNEGSKA (reference sequence). As DNA, the CDR3 is TGCAGTGCTAGATCCAGGGGACAGAACTACAATGAGCAGTTCTTC. It is translated as CSARSRGQNYNEQFF.

This clonotype was observed a handful of times. The chain joins TRBV6-2 or TRBV6-3 to TRBJ2-5; perhaps D is TRBD1 or TRBD2 (7 bases each). V shed 3 bases and J shed 3 bases, with 11 bases lying between them. This CDR3 contains 14 residues. Germline values: CDR1 MNHEY, CDR2 SVGEGT. The CDR3 spells CASSYPGGEETQYF. The CDR3 bases are TGTGCCAGCAGTTATCCAGGGGGGGAAGAGACCCAGTACTTC.

This clonotype came up a few times. The chain employs TRBV11-2 and TRBJ2-3; 11 bases align to TRBD2. CDR1 is SGHAT and CDR2 is FQNNGV in the germline V gene. This CDR3 spans 18 amino acids. V gave up 4 bases and J gave up 0 bases; unmatched junction bases: 9. CDR3 nucleotides: TGTGCCAGCAGCTCCACTAGCGGGAGCCCCTCTAGCACAGATACGCAGTATTTT. It codes for CASSSTSGSPSSTDTQYF.

This clonotype was detected only a few times. The V and J genes are TRBV5-1 and TRBJ2-3; D gene unclear. Germline values: CDR1 SGHRS, CDR2 YFSETQ. The CDR3 is 15 residues long. V lost 7 bases, J lost 0 bases, and 15 bases lay in between. The DNA of the CDR3 is TGCGCCAGCGGTGGCGGCCAAAGCAGCACAGATACGCAGTATTTT. The encoded protein is CASGGGQSSTDTQYF.

The chain carries TRBV28 and TRBJ2-7; tentatively, D is TRBD1 (6 bases). Germline V gives CDR1 MDHEN, CDR2 SYDVKM. The CDR3 spans 15 residues. V lost 2 bases, J lost 2 bases, and 13 bases lay in between. CDR3 in DNA: TGTGCCAGCAGTTTAACAGGGCCCCTGACCTACGAGCAGTACTTC. Its translation is CASSLTGPLTYEQYF.

The gene calls are TRBV6-2 or TRBV6-3 and TRBJ2-2; no definite D call. The V end was cut by 7 bases, the J end by 6 bases, with 6 bases between. The germline gives CDR1 MNHEY, CDR2 SVGEGT. This CDR3 contains 11 residues. The CDR3 sequence is CASTGSGELFF. DNA of the CDR3: TGTGCCAGCACTGGATCCGGGGAGCTGTTTTTT.

This clonotype occurred many times. V usage is TRBV6-1 and J usage is TRBJ2-3, with TRBD2 matching over 8 bases. Germline V CDR1 and CDR2: MNHNS, SASEGT. The V and J ends lost 6 bases and 0 bases, in that order; junction bases with no gene match: 5. This CDR3 is built from 15 residues. The CDR3 sequence: CASRRTSWSTDTQYF. As DNA, the CDR3 is TGTGCCAGCAGGAGGACTAGCTGGAGCACAGATACGCAGTATTTT.